The 18 T cell receptor beta chains below all came from one sample that was sequenced in a study of CD8+ T cells in alopecia areata. Following RNA extraction, reverse transcription yielded cDNA that acted as the sequencing template. Produced via immunoSEQ multiplex PCR; TCRdb's table is partial and in-frame only. The sample records roughly 140,000 clones, 40% to 60% being singletons. Source: CD8+ T cells sorted from blood, taken at week 0. The origin of the receptors is a human donor with alopecia areata.

This clone was picked up a small number of times. The rearrangement joins TRBV30 to TRBJ2-1; 9 bases match TRBD1. The CDR3 has 15 amino acids. With 0 bases clipped from V and 7 bases from J, the junction kept 7 bases outside the gene matches. Germline V gene data show CDR1 as GTSNPN and CDR2 as SVGIG (reference sequence). CDR3 nucleotide sequence: TGTGCCTGGAGTGTACCGGGACAGGGCTTTAATGAGCAGTTCTTC. Its translation is CAWSVPGQGFNEQFF. Full variable domain (outside the CDR3, taken from reference TRBV30 and TRBJ2-1): SQTIHQWPATLVQPVGSPLSLECTVEGTSNPNLYWYRQAAGRGLQLLFYSVGIGQISSEVPQNLSASRPQDRQFILSSKKLLLSDSGFYLCAWSVPGQGFNEQFFGPGTRLTVL.

This rearrangement joins TRBV7-8 to TRBJ2-3; D unresolved. The CDR3 has 11 residues. CDR1 and CDR2 (germline): SGHVS, FQNEAQ. Trimming pared 5 bases from V and 2 bases from J, leaving 2 bases between. CDR3 sequence: CASSTTDTQYF. CDR3 DNA sequence: TGTGCCAGCAGCACCACAGATACGCAGTATTTT. Supplemented by reference TRBV7-8 and TRBJ2-3, the full variable domain reads GAGVSQSPRYKVAKRGQDVALRCDPISGHVSLFWYQQALGQGPEFLTYFQNEAQLDKSGLPSDRFFAERPEGSVSTLKIQRTQQEDSAVYLCASSTTDTQYFGPGTRLTVL.

In this sample, this clone turned up a few times. V gene TRBV30 combines with J gene TRBJ1-2; tentatively, D is TRBD1 (5 bases). The CDR3 is 13 amino acids. Germline V lookup: CDR1 GTSNPN, CDR2 SVGIG (reference sequence). The CDR3 coding sequence is TGTGCTTGCACCGGGACCTCTAACTATGGCTACACCTTC. Its protein is CACTGTSNYGYTF. Looking up the rest from reference TRBV30 and TRBJ1-2 gives the full variable domain: SQTIHQWPATLVQPVGSPLSLECTVEGTSNPNLYWYRQAAGRGLQLLFYSVGIGQISSEVPQNLSASRPQDRQFILSSKKLLLSDSGFYLCACTGTSNYGYTFGSGTRLTVV.

A few counts support this clone. The genes are TRBV10-2 and TRBJ2-1, with TRBD2 as a possible D gene (7 bases). V lost 3 bases and J 5 bases, leaving 14 bases between the germline ends. The CDR3 spans 15 residues. Germline CDR1 is WSHSY and CDR2 is SAAADI. The CDR3, as DNA: TGCGCCAGCAGTGAAGGGGGGGGCCCGGACAATGAGCAGTTCTTC. Amino acids: CASSEGGGPDNEQFF.

This clone was found a few times. The gene calls are TRBV15 and TRBJ1-2; D is uncertain. The CDR3 loop spans 13 amino acids. V lost 1 base and J 6 bases, leaving 9 bases between the germline ends. In germline, CDR1 is LNHNV, CDR2 YYDKDF (reference sequence). DNA for the CDR3: TGTGCCACCAGCAGAGGACGGGCGGATGGCTACACCTTC. Its translation is CATSRGRADGYTF. Using reference TRBV15 and TRBJ1-2 for the parts outside the CDR3, the full variable domain is DAMVIQNPRYQVTQFGKPVTLSCSQTLNHNVMYWYQQKSSQAPKLLFHYYDKDFNNEADTPDNFQSRRPNTSFCFLDIRSPGLGDTAMYLCATSRGRADGYTFGSGTRLTVV.

This clone was seen only a few times. The chain combines TRBV7-9 with TRBJ1-5; D remains unclear. The germline V gene has CDR1 SEHNR and CDR2 FQNEAQ (reference sequence). The ends were cut back, 1 base at V and 9 bases at J, with 13 bases in the middle. The CDR3 is 14 residues long. The DNA for the CDR3 is TGTGCCAGCAGCTTAGAAGGGAACCAGCGGCCCCAGCATTTT. As protein: CASSLEGNQRPQHF. The variable domain in full, with the rest retrieved from reference TRBV7-9 and TRBJ1-5, is DTGVSQNPRHKITKRGQNVTFRCDPISEHNRLYWYRQTLGQGPEFLTYFQNEAQLEKSRLLSDRFSAERPKGSFSTLEIQRTEQGDSAMYLCASSLEGNQRPQHFGDGTRLSIL.

V is TRBV11-2 and J is TRBJ2-7; D is undetermined. Germline values: CDR1 SGHAT, CDR2 FQNNGV. Trimming took 6 bases from V and 3 from J, leaving 3 bases between them. CDR3 size: 10 residues. The CDR3 reads CASRDYEQYF. DNA of the CDR3: TGTGCCAGCAGGGACTACGAGCAGTACTTC.

The V call is TRBV7-2, the J call TRBJ1-5; D is possibly TRBD1 (5 bases). The CDR3 loop spans 14 amino acids. V gave up 5 bases and J gave up 2 bases, with 10 bases separating them. Germline CDR1 is SGHTA and CDR2 is FQGNSA. The CDR3 spells CASSTGLGNQPQHF. Written as DNA, the CDR3 is TGTGCCAGCAGCACGGGACTGGGCAATCAGCCCCAGCATTTT.

This chain connects TRBV29-1 to TRBJ2-7; D gene unclear. The CDR3 consists of 12 residues. Between the trimmed V and J ends, which lost 2 bases and 2 bases, there was a span of 7 bases. The germline V gene encodes CDR1 SQVTM and CDR2 ANQGSEA. The CDR3 here is CSVESETYEQYF. CDR3 bases: TGCAGCGTTGAATCAGAGACCTACGAGCAGTACTTC.

This clone is medium-sized. This sequence joins TRBV7-2 and TRBJ2-2, with a possible D match to TRBD2 (6 bases). The CDR3 extends over 15 amino acids. CDR1 is SGHTA, CDR2 FQGNSA, per germline. V lost 2 bases to trimming and J lost 7 bases, with 14 bases between them. The CDR3 is CASSLMGGISGELFF. The CDR3 DNA is TGTGCCAGCAGCTTAATGGGGGGAATCAGCGGGGAGCTGTTTTTT.

The table lists this clone with a few counts. The V gene is TRBV4-3, the J gene TRBJ2-2; D is undetermined. CDR3 length: 17 amino acids. In germline, CDR1 is LGHNA, CDR2 YSLEER. V was pared by 0 bases and J by 0 bases, with 11 bases between. The CDR3 bases are TGCGCCAGCAGCCAAGAATCCACGTTCGCGAACACCGGGGAGCTGTTTTTT. This codes for CASSQESTFANTGELFF.

This clone was observed a few times. This chain connects TRBV30 to TRBJ2-2; D is unresolved. Trimming removed 3 bases from V and 4 bases from J, with 15 bases in between. The germline V gene encodes CDR1 GTSNPN and CDR2 SVGIG (reference sequence). The CDR3 covers 15 residues. CDR3 sequence reads: CAWSLSGPTTGELFF. The CDR3 bases are TGTGCCTGGAGCCTGTCGGGCCCCACCACCGGGGAGCTGTTTTTT.

The chain links TRBV7-9 to TRBJ1-1, with D uncertain. The CDR3 is 12 residues long. V was shortened by 1 base and J by 5 bases, with 5 bases between the two germline ends. Per the germline V gene, CDR1 is SEHNR and CDR2 is FQNEAQ (reference sequence). The CDR3 DNA follows: TGTGCCAGCAGCTTAGTGGTAACTGAAGCTTTCTTT. Translation gives CASSLVVTEAFF.

This chain connects TRBV7-9 to TRBJ1-5, with D perhaps TRBD1 (6 bases). Germline CDR1 SEHNR, CDR2 FQNEAQ (reference sequence). The CDR3 sequence is 13 residues long. Deletions cut 5 bases from V and 9 bases from J, with 14 bases between. CDR3 in amino acids: CASSLQGSGPQHF. CDR3 coding DNA: TGTGCCAGCAGCCTTCAGGGGTCTGGGCCCCAGCATTTT.

J is TRBJ2-5 and V is TRBV27; 9 nucleotides align to TRBD1. Trimming removed 6 bases from V and 2 bases from J; junction bases left unmatched: 4. Germline-derived CDR1 and CDR2 are MNHEY and SMNVEV (reference sequence). This CDR3 region has 14 residues. The CDR3 region has the DNA TGTGCCAGCAGAGGGACAGGGAAACAAGAGACCCAGTACTTC. Protein product: CASRGTGKQETQYF.

A single count supports this clone. The rearrangement uses TRBV27 and TRBJ2-7; TRBD2 matches 8 bases. CDR1 MNHEY and CDR2 SMNVEV come from the germline V gene (reference sequence). This CDR3 is 13 amino acids long. After removal of 7 bases from V and 6 bases from J, the junction contained 8 bases not matched to a gene. In nucleotides, the CDR3 is TGTGCCAGCAACTATGCGGGGGGCCGCGAGCAGTACTTC. It translates to CASNYAGGREQYF.

The table lists this clone with a count of one. The CDR3 loop is CASTTDSTNEKLFF. CDR3 DNA: TGTGCCTCCACGACAGACTCAACTAATGAAAAACTGTTTTTT. The chain joins TRBV30 to TRBJ1-4, with D possibly TRBD1 on 5 matching bases. Germline V gene data show CDR1 as GTSNPN and CDR2 as SVGIG (reference sequence). Trimming took 7 bases from V and 0 from J, leaving 12 bases between them. The CDR3 has 14 residues.

This clone was counted only a few times. This chain joins TRBV15 and TRBJ1-2, with TRBD1 identical over 12 bases. Trimming removed 8 bases from V and 8 bases from J; junction bases left unmatched: 12. Germline V gives CDR1 LNHNV, CDR2 YYDKDF (reference sequence). The CDR3 covers 15 residues. Written as DNA, the CDR3 is TGTGCCACCGGGGGTGGGGACAGGGGGCTTAGAGGCTACACCTTC. Translating gives CATGGGDRGLRGYTF. Full variable domain (outside the CDR3, taken from reference TRBV15 and TRBJ1-2): DAMVIQNPRYQVTQFGKPVTLSCSQTLNHNVMYWYQQKSSQAPKLLFHYYDKDFNNEADTPDNFQSRRPNTSFCFLDIRSPGLGDTAMYLCATGGGDRGLRGYTFGSGTRLTVV.